Listed here is a single TCR beta chain. Its antigen is undetermined. The CDR3 runs 16 residues. V was pared by 6 bases and J by 3 bases, with 17 bases between. The sample is drawn from a study of T cells after yellow fever vaccination. As for the study in general: Fractions containing few cells were prepared with SMART-Seq v4 Ultra Low Input.

Study-wide points: Clones that expanded after primary vaccination mostly reappeared after the booster (roughly 96% CD4, 70% to 90% CD8). The secondary response was weaker, and its peak arrived faster, on day 5 versus 15.

Making TCR cDNA involved 5'RACE template switching, which added UMIs and a universal primer site. Via MiXCR, TCRdb re-called the 5' RACE reads, giving one row per CDR3 protein. The sample contains around 350,000 distinct CDR3 sequences, 11% of which appear only once. The chain employs TRBV12-3 or TRBV12-4 and TRBJ1-4, with D perhaps TRBD1 (5 bases). The TCR sequence derives from a young man who received the YFV17D yellow fever vaccine. The sample consisted of PBMCs, taken on the day of the first yellow fever vaccination. CDR3 sequence (DNA): TGTGCCAGCAGCCAAACGCCTGGCAGGGCTAATGAAAAACTGTTTTTT. This translates into CASSQTPGRANEKLFF.